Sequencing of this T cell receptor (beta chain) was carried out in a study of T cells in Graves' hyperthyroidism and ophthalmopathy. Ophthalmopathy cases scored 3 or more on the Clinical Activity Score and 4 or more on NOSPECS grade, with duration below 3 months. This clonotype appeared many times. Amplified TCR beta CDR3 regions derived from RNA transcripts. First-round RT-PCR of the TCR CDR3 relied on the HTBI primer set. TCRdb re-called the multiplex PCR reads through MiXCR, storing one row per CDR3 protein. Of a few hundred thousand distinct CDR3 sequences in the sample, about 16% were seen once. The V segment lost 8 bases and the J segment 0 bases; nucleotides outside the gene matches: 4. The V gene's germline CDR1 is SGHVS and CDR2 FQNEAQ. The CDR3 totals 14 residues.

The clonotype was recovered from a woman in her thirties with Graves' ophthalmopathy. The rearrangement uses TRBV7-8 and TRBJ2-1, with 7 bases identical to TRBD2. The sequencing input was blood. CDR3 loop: CASRERGSYNEQFF. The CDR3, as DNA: TGTGCCAGCCGCGAGCGGGGCTCCTACAATGAGCAGTTCTTC.